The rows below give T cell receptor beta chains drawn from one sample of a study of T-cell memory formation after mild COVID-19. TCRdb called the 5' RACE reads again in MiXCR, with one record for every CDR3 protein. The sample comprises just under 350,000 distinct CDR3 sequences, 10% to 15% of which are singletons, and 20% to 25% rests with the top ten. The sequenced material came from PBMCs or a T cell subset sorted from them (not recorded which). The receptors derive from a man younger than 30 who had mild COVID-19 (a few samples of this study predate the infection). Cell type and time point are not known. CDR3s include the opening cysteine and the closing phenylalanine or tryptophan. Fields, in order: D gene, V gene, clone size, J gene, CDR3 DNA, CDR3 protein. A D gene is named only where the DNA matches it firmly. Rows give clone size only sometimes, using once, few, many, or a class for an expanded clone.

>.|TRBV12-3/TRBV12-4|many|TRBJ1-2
TGTGCCAGCAGTTCCCCCGAGGGCGGCTACACCTTC
CASSSPEGGYTF
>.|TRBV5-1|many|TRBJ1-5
TGCGCCAGCAGCTTGGGGGCGGGGGGTCAGCCCCAGCATTTT
CASSLGAGGQPQHF
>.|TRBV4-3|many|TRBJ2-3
TGCGCCAGCAGCCCCCTGGGGGGAGGAGATACGCAGTATTTT
CASSPLGGGDTQYF
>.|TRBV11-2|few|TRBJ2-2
TGTGCCAGCATAACGGGTCCGAACACCGGGGAGCTGTTTTTT
CASITGPNTGELFF
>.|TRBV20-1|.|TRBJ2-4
TGCAGTGCCAGAGGTCTAGCCAAAAACATTCAGTACTTC
CSARGLAKNIQYF
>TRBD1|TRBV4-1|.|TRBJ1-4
TGCGCCAGCAGCCGTCTCACCGGGACAGGGTATGAAAAACTGTTTTTT
CASSRLTGTGYEKLFF
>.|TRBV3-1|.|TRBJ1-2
TGTGCCAGCAGCCAAGGAGATCGGGTAGCCACCTTC
CASSQGDRVATF
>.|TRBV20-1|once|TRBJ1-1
TGCAGTGCTAGAGTATGGGGGGGCACTGAAGCTTTCTTT
CSARVWGGTEAFF
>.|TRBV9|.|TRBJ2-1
TGTGCCAGCAGCGTAGACGGCTCCTACAATGAGCAGTTCTTC
CASSVDGSYNEQFF
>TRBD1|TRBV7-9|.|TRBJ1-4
TGTGCCAGCAGCCCAGTGTCGAGGGGGCATGTTAATGAAAAACTGTTTTTT
CASSPVSRGHVNEKLFF
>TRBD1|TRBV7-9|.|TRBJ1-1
TGTGCCAGCAGCTTAGAGGGACAGATGAACACTGAAGCTTTCTTT
CASSLEGQMNTEAFF
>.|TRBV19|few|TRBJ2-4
TGTGCCAGTAGTCTGACTTTTGCCAAAAACATTCAGTACTTC
CASSLTFAKNIQYF
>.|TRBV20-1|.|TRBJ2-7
TGCAGTGCTAGCCCCAGATCACACTACGAGCAGTACTTC
CSASPRSHYEQYF
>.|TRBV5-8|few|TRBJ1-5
TGTGCCAGCAGCTTGCACCTCAATCAGCCCCAGCATTTT
CASSLHLNQPQHF
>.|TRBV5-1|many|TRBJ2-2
TGCGCCAGCAGCATCACCGGGGAGCTGTTTTTT
CASSITGELFF
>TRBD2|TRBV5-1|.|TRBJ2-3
TGCGCCAGCAGCTTCGGGGCTAGCGGGGGGGCAGGGAGCACAGATACGCAGTATTTT
CASSFGASGGAGSTDTQYF
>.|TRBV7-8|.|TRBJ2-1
TGTGCCAGCAGCTCCTACAGGGGGGGGGCTGAGCAGTTCTTC
CASSSYRGGAEQFF
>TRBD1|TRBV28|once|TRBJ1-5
TGTGCCAGCACCCCCGCGGGACAGGGCGACTTATGGAGGAATCAGCCCCAGCATTTT
CASTPAGQGDLWRNQPQHF
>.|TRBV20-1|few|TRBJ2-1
TGCAGTGCTAGAGGCGGCAGGGTAAATGAGCAGTTCTTC
CSARGGRVNEQFF
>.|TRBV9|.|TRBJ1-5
TGTGCCAGCAGCGTAGGGGGAGGGCGTCAGCCCCAGCATTTT
CASSVGGGRQPQHF
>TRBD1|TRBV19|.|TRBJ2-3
TGTGCCAGTACGGTGTTCAGGGGGGATACGCAGTATTTT
CASTVFRGDTQYF
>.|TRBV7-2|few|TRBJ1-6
TGTGCCAGCAGCTTTCCGCGCTCCTATAATTCACCCCTCCACTTT
CASSFPRSYNSPLHF
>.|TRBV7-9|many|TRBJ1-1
TGTGCCAGCAGGGACGGAAATGACCCTGAAGCTTTCTTT
CASRDGNDPEAFF
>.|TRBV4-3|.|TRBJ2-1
TGCGCCAGCAGCCAAGATATAGGAGGGGATGAGCAGTTCTTC
CASSQDIGGDEQFF
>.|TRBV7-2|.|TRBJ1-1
TGTGCCAGCAGCTCAACATGGAACACTGAAGCTTTCTTT
CASSSTWNTEAFF
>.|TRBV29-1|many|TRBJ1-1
TGCAGCGTTGGAAGGGGGGGCACTGAAGCTTTCTTT
CSVGRGGTEAFF
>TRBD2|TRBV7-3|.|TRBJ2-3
TGTGCCAGCAGCCGCCACCTTAGCGGGGTATTAGATACGCAGTATTTT
CASSRHLSGVLDTQYF
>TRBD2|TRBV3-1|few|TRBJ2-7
TGTGCCAGCAGCCAGACGGGGGGGCTCTACGAGCAGTACTTC
CASSQTGGLYEQYF
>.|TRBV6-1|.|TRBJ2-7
TGTGCCAGCACCTCAAGGGTGGGGACCTACGAGCAGTACTTC
CASTSRVGTYEQYF
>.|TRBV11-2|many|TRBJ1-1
TGTGCCAGCAGCTCCCCGGCAGGGTCGCCTGAAGCTTTCTTT
CASSSPAGSPEAFF
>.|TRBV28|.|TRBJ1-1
TGTGCCAGCAGTTCACAGGGTGAAGCTTTCTTT
CASSSQGEAFF
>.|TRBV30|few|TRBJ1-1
TGTGCCTGGACATCGGGGACAGAAGCTTTCTTT
CAWTSGTEAFF
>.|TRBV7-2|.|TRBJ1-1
TGTGCCAGCAGCCCAACCCCGATTCTCGACACTGAAGCTTTCTTT
CASSPTPILDTEAFF
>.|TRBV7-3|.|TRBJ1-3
TGTGCCAGCAGCCCCTTTCCTGGAAACACCATATATTTT
CASSPFPGNTIYF
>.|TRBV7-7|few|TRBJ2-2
TGTGCCAGCAGCTTCAGCAGCGCCGGGGAGCTGTTTTTT
CASSFSSAGELFF
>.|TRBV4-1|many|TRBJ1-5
TGCGCCAGCAGCCAGGGAAATCAGCCCCAGCATTTT
CASSQGNQPQHF
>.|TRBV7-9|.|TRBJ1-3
TGTGCCTGCGCCAGGGTACCATCTGGAAACACCATATATTTT
CACARVPSGNTIYF
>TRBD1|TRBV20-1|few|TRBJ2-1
TGCAGTGCCGTAACCCAACAGGGGTTGAATGAGCAGTTCTTC
CSAVTQQGLNEQFF